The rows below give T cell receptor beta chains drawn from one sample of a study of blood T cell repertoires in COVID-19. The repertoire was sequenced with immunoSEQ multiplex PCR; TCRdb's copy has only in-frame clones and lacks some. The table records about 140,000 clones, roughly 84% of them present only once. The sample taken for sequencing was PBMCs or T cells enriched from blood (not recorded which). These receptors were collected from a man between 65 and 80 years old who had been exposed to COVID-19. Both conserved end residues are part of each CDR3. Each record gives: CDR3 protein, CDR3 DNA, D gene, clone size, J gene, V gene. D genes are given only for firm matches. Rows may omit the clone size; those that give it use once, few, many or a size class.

CDR3: CASSLAMGATQYF
DNA: TGTGCCAGCAGTTTGGCGATGGGGGCTACGCAGTATTTT
D: .
size: few
J: TRBJ2-3
V: TRBV12-3/TRBV12-4

CDR3: CASSLNNNSPLHF
DNA: TGTGCCAGCAGCTTAAATAATAATTCACCCCTCCACTTT
D: .
size: .
J: TRBJ1-6
V: TRBV11-3

CDR3: CASRPAGPQETQYF
DNA: TGTGCCAGCAGACCGGCGGGCCCCCAAGAGACCCAGTACTTC
D: .
size: .
J: TRBJ2-5
V: TRBV5-6

CDR3: CATWARQGDSGANVLTF
DNA: TGTGCCACATGGGCCCGCCAGGGGGACTCTGGGGCCAACGTCCTGACTTTC
D: TRBD1
size: .
J: TRBJ2-6
V: TRBV28

CDR3: CAWMYTFYGYTF
DNA: TGTGCCTGGATGTACACGTTCTATGGCTACACCTTC
D: .
size: few
J: TRBJ1-2
V: TRBV30

CDR3: CASSQAGGPDTQYF
DNA: TGTGCCAGCAGCCAAGCGGGAGGGCCTGATACGCAGTATTTT
D: TRBD2
size: .
J: TRBJ2-3
V: TRBV3-1/TRBV3-2

CDR3: CAWRVPGVGEKLFF
DNA: TGTGCCTGGAGAGTCCCGGGGGTTGGAGAAAAACTGTTTTTT
D: .
size: .
J: TRBJ1-4
V: TRBV30

CDR3: CASSFSGGTGELFF
DNA: TGTGCCAGCAGCTTCAGCGGGGGCACCGGGGAGCTGTTTTTT
D: TRBD2
size: .
J: TRBJ2-2
V: TRBV7-2

CDR3: CASKGQGLYQETQYF
DNA: TGTGCCAGCAAGGGACAGGGACTGTACCAAGAGACCCAGTACTTC
D: TRBD1
size: .
J: TRBJ2-5
V: TRBV2

CDR3: CASRAGAYTGELFF
DNA: TGTGCCAGCCGTGCGGGAGCGTACACCGGGGAGCTGTTTTTT
D: TRBD2
size: .
J: TRBJ2-2
V: TRBV6-4

CDR3: CASSLGSGTSSYNEQFF
DNA: TGTGCCAGCAGCTTGGGGTCGGGGACTAGCAGTTACAATGAGCAGTTCTTC
D: TRBD2
size: .
J: TRBJ2-1
V: TRBV5-5

CDR3: CATFEGAPHEQYF
DNA: TGTGCCACTTTTGAGGGGGCGCCCCACGAGCAGTACTTC
D: TRBD1
size: .
J: TRBJ2-7
V: TRBV5-4

CDR3: CASSRQGMGTEAFF
DNA: TGTGCCAGTAGCCGACAGGGGATGGGCACTGAAGCTTTCTTT
D: TRBD1
size: .
J: TRBJ1-1
V: TRBV19

CDR3: CASSITSGRGNEQFF
DNA: TGCGCCAGCAGCATCACTAGCGGGAGAGGCAATGAGCAGTTCTTC
D: TRBD2
size: .
J: TRBJ2-1
V: TRBV5-1

CDR3: CAWSGARGYTF
DNA: TGTGCCTGGAGTGGTGCGCGGGGCTACACCTTC
D: .
size: .
J: TRBJ1-2
V: TRBV30

CDR3: CASSPLGDYGYTF
DNA: TGCGCCAGCAGCCCTTTGGGAGACTATGGCTACACCTTC
D: .
size: .
J: TRBJ1-2
V: TRBV4-3

CDR3: CASSDWGLSTGELFF
DNA: TGTGCCAGCAGTGATTGGGGGCTATCGACCGGGGAGCTGTTTTTT
D: .
size: .
J: TRBJ2-2
V: TRBV2

CDR3: CASSPDRDNEKLFF
DNA: TGCGCCAGCAGCCCGGACAGGGATAATGAAAAACTGTTTTTT
D: TRBD1
size: .
J: TRBJ1-4
V: TRBV5-1

CDR3: CASSLSTGRSVRYTF
DNA: TGTGCCAGCAGTTTATCTACAGGTCGGTCGGTCCGCTACACCTTC
D: .
size: .
J: TRBJ1-2
V: TRBV28

CDR3: CASSIPGLLNNEQFF
DNA: TGTGCCAGCTCCATACCAGGACTGCTTAACAATGAGCAGTTCTTC
D: .
size: .
J: TRBJ2-1
V: TRBV18

CDR3: CASSRLWGLAGDPTNYNEQFF
DNA: TGTGCCAGCAGCCGATTATGGGGACTAGCGGGAGACCCAACTAACTACAATGAGCAGTTCTTC
D: TRBD2
size: .
J: TRBJ2-1
V: TRBV28

CDR3: CASSPTPGQGTYEQYF
DNA: TGTGCCAGTAGTCCCACTCCCGGACAGGGAACTTACGAGCAGTACTTC
D: TRBD1
size: .
J: TRBJ2-7
V: TRBV19

CDR3: CASSSQGETEAFF
DNA: TGTGCCAGCAGCTCACAGGGTGAGACTGAAGCTTTCTTT
D: .
size: .
J: TRBJ1-1
V: TRBV11-2

CDR3: CASSIARGRGYNEQFF
DNA: TGTGCCAGTAGTATAGCGCGAGGGAGGGGTTACAATGAGCAGTTCTTC
D: TRBD2
size: .
J: TRBJ2-1
V: TRBV19

CDR3: CASSVGTVSNQPQHF
DNA: TGTGCCAGCAGCGTAGGGACAGTGAGCAATCAGCCCCAGCATTTT
D: .
size: .
J: TRBJ1-5
V: TRBV9

CDR3: CASSPGKDYGYTF
DNA: TGTGCCAGCAGCCCCGGGAAGGACTATGGCTACACCTTC
D: .
size: .
J: TRBJ1-2
V: TRBV7-2

CDR3: CASSPIPPTSGGSGANVLTF
DNA: TGTGCCAGCTCACCAATCCCGCCTACTAGCGGGGGATCTGGGGCCAACGTCCTGACTTTC
D: TRBD2
size: .
J: TRBJ2-6
V: TRBV18

CDR3: CSVEDLHRRDRGNNQPQHF
DNA: TGCAGCGTTGAAGATCTTCATCGTAGGGACAGGGGGAATAATCAGCCCCAGCATTTT
D: TRBD1
size: .
J: TRBJ1-5
V: TRBV29-1

CDR3: CASSLSPSGPYNEQFF
DNA: TGCGCCAGCAGCTTGTCTCCTAGCGGGCCCTACAATGAGCAGTTCTTC
D: TRBD2
size: .
J: TRBJ2-1
V: TRBV5-1

CDR3: CAWNRGRDYGYTF
DNA: TGTGCCTGGAACAGGGGCAGGGACTATGGCTACACCTTC
D: TRBD1
size: .
J: TRBJ1-2
V: TRBV30

CDR3: CASSWDRDPEQYF
DNA: TGTGCCAGCAGCTGGGACAGGGACCCCGAGCAGTACTTC
D: TRBD1
size: .
J: TRBJ2-7
V: TRBV5-4

CDR3: CASSLNLELNTEAFF
DNA: TGTGCCAGCAGTTTAAACCTCGAGCTTAACACTGAAGCTTTCTTT
D: .
size: .
J: TRBJ1-1
V: TRBV27

CDR3: CATSRDVRRGINEKLFF
DNA: TGTGCCACCAGCAGAGATGTAAGGCGAGGGATTAATGAAAAACTGTTTTTT
D: .
size: .
J: TRBJ1-4
V: TRBV15

CDR3: CASSKCSGRCHNEQFF
DNA: TGTGCCAGCAGCAAATGTAGCGGGAGATGCCACAATGAGCAGTTCTTC
D: .
size: .
J: TRBJ2-1
V: TRBV21-1

CDR3: CASSLEDRPYEQYF
DNA: TGTGCCAGCAGCCTGGAGGACAGACCCTACGAGCAGTACTTC
D: .
size: .
J: TRBJ2-7
V: TRBV7-8

CDR3: CASSPSPPNYGYTF
DNA: TGTGCCAGCAGCCCCAGTCCACCAAACTATGGCTACACCTTC
D: .
size: many
J: TRBJ1-2
V: TRBV5-6

CDR3: CASSLAAGQINQPQHF
DNA: TGTGCCAGCAGCTTGGCGGCAGGGCAGATTAATCAGCCCCAGCATTTT
D: .
size: .
J: TRBJ1-5
V: TRBV5-6

CDR3: CASTLNQGDEQYF
DNA: TGCGCCAGCACATTAAACCAGGGCGACGAGCAGTACTTC
D: .
size: .
J: TRBJ2-7
V: TRBV5-1

CDR3: CASSYSQRMNTEAFF
DNA: TGTGCCAGCAGTTACTCACAAAGAATGAACACTGAAGCTTTCTTT
D: .
size: .
J: TRBJ1-1
V: TRBV6-5

CDR3: CASSQDRTGGYEQYF
DNA: TGTGCCAGCAGCCAAGACAGGACGGGAGGCTACGAGCAGTACTTC
D: TRBD2
size: .
J: TRBJ2-7
V: TRBV14

CDR3: CASSQDGGSPYNEQFF
DNA: TGCGCCAGCAGCCAAGATGGCGGGTCTCCCTACAATGAGCAGTTCTTC
D: .
size: .
J: TRBJ2-1
V: TRBV4-3

CDR3: CASSLEGGGTGELFF
DNA: TGTGCCAGCAGCTTAGAAGGGGGCGGCACCGGGGAGCTGTTTTTT
D: TRBD1
size: .
J: TRBJ2-2
V: TRBV11-2

CDR3: CASSFPPSDTQYF
DNA: TGTGCCAGCAGTTTCCCTCCCTCTGATACGCAGTATTTT
D: .
size: few
J: TRBJ2-3
V: TRBV12-3/TRBV12-4

CDR3: CASSSSGSVSYNEQFF
DNA: TGTGCCAGCAGTTCTAGCGGGAGCGTGTCCTACAATGAGCAGTTCTTC
D: TRBD2
size: .
J: TRBJ2-1
V: TRBV27

CDR3: CASSSEEGAYTF
DNA: TGTGCCAGCAGCTCCGAGGAGGGAGCCTACACCTTC
D: .
size: once
J: TRBJ1-2
V: TRBV7-9

CDR3: CASSLSTGNGEQFF
DNA: TGTGCCAGCAGCTTATCAACGGGGAACGGTGAGCAGTTCTTC
D: .
size: .
J: TRBJ2-1
V: TRBV7-9

CDR3: CASSRTGGAYEQYF
DNA: TGTGCCAGCAGTAGGACAGGGGGTGCCTACGAGCAGTACTTC
D: TRBD1
size: .
J: TRBJ2-7
V: TRBV11-2

CDR3: CATSRDQEKLFF
DNA: TGTGCCACCAGCAGAGATCAAGAAAAACTGTTTTTT
D: .
size: .
J: TRBJ1-4
V: TRBV15

CDR3: CASSRTEGDEQYF
DNA: TGTGCCAGTAGTAGGACAGAAGGAGACGAGCAGTACTTC
D: .
size: .
J: TRBJ2-7
V: TRBV19

CDR3: CASTQGYTEAFF
DNA: TGTGCCAGCACTCAGGGGTACACTGAAGCTTTCTTT
D: .
size: .
J: TRBJ1-1
V: TRBV6-5

CDR3: CAISDSDRGYQPQHF
DNA: TGTGCCATCAGTGATTCGGACAGGGGGTATCAGCCCCAGCATTTT
D: TRBD1
size: few
J: TRBJ1-5
V: TRBV10-3

CDR3: CASSPFAGKNNEQFF
DNA: TGCGCCAGCAGCCCCTTTGCGGGGAAAAACAATGAGCAGTTCTTC
D: .
size: few
J: TRBJ2-1
V: TRBV5-1

CDR3: CASKPYSSGGRETQYF
DNA: TGTGCCAGCAAACCCTATTCCAGCGGGGGGCGGGAGACCCAGTACTTC
D: TRBD2
size: .
J: TRBJ2-5
V: TRBV2

CDR3: CASSQDNEQYF
DNA: TGTGCCAGCAGCCAAGACAACGAGCAGTACTTC
D: .
size: once
J: TRBJ2-7
V: TRBV4-2

CDR3: CAWSPGAQNTEAFF
DNA: TGTGCCTGGAGTCCAGGGGCTCAGAACACTGAAGCTTTCTTT
D: .
size: once
J: TRBJ1-1
V: TRBV30

CDR3: CASSYLASEYNEQFF
DNA: TGTGCCAGCAGTTACTTGGCTAGCGAATACAATGAGCAGTTCTTC
D: .
size: .
J: TRBJ2-1
V: TRBV6-5

CDR3: CASSQEGQLNTGELFF
DNA: TGCGCCAGCAGCCAAGAGGGCCAACTGAACACCGGGGAGCTGTTTTTT
D: .
size: .
J: TRBJ2-2
V: TRBV4-1

CDR3: CASSQLGGSRTNSPLHF
DNA: TGTGCCAGCAGCCAGCTGGGAGGGTCCCGAACAAATTCACCCCTCCACTTT
D: .
size: .
J: TRBJ1-6
V: TRBV14

CDR3: CASSPTIRTEAFF
DNA: TGTGCCAGCAGTCCCACGATCAGGACTGAAGCTTTCTTT
D: .
size: .
J: TRBJ1-1
V: TRBV27